This is a list of T cell receptor beta chains from one sample in a study of regulatory T cells in long-lasting Graves disease. TCRdb analysed the multiplex PCR reads with MiXCR anew, one entry per CDR3 protein. In the table there are about 470,000 distinct CDR3 sequences, around a fifth of which are singletons. The input for sequencing was peripheral blood mononuclear cells (PBMCs), taken when the disease was refractory, from a patient treated with antithyroid drugs. Source of these receptors: a female donor with Graves disease. Each CDR3 is given with its conserved first and last residue. D genes are given only for firm matches. Not all rows give a size; the values are once, few, many and, for expanded clones, a class.

D gene	clone size	V gene	CDR3 length	J gene	CDR3 DNA	CDR3 protein
.	.	TRBV11-2	15	TRBJ1-2	TGTGCCAGCAGCTTAGACAGCGGGCCTAACTATGGCTACACCTTC	CASSLDSGPNYGYTF
TRBD1	.	TRBV12-3/TRBV12-4	14	TRBJ2-2	TGTGCCAGCAGGCACTACAGGGGACGGGGGGAGCTGTTTTTT	CASRHYRGRGELFF
TRBD1	once	TRBV30	14	TRBJ1-5	TGTGCCTGGAGACAGGGGGAGGGCAATCAGCCCCAGCATTTT	CAWRQGEGNQPQHF
.	.	TRBV5-1	15	TRBJ2-7	TGCGCCAGCAGCTTGGCCGGGGGCCCATACTACGAGCAGTACTTC	CASSLAGGPYYEQYF
.	many	TRBV15	10	TRBJ1-1	TGTGCCACGGGGGGGCATGAAGCTTTCTTT	CATGGHEAFF
.	many	TRBV19	13	TRBJ2-5	TGTGCCAGTAGAGGGGCGAACCAAGAGACCCAGTACTTC	CASRGANQETQYF
.	many	TRBV11-2	14	TRBJ2-7	TGTGCCAGCAGGCGCGTGGGACGGTCCTACGAGCAGTACTTC	CASRRVGRSYEQYF
.	.	TRBV28	14	TRBJ1-5	TGTGCCAGCACCATGGGGGGAAGCAATCAGCCCCAGCATTTT	CASTMGGSNQPQHF
.	many	TRBV28	17	TRBJ1-1	TGTGCCAGCAGCTCCCGGGACACTCACCTCAGAAACACTGAAGCTTTCTTT	CASSSRDTHLRNTEAFF
.	.	TRBV7-2	15	TRBJ2-7	TGTGCCAGCAGCTTAATGGCAGGGGAGTTCTACGAGCAGTACTTC	CASSLMAGEFYEQYF
.	many	TRBV28	16	TRBJ1-6	TGTGCCAGCAGTTCCCCCCCGGGGGAAGCAATCGATGCCCTCCACTTT	CASSSPPGEAIDALHF
.	few	TRBV29-1	13	TRBJ1-2	TGCAGCGTTGGATATGGGCAGCACTATGGCTACACCTTC	CSVGYGQHYGYTF
.	.	TRBV19	12	TRBJ2-2	TGTGCCAGTAGTATCTGGACCGGGGAGCTGTTTTTT	CASSIWTGELFF
TRBD1	.	TRBV30	11	TRBJ1-1	TGTGCCTGGAGTCTACAGGGGGAAGCTTTCTTT	CAWSLQGEAFF
TRBD1	few	TRBV28	14	TRBJ1-1	TGTGCCAGCAGGTCCCGGGACAGGAACACTGAAGCTTTCTTT	CASRSRDRNTEAFF
TRBD1	few	TRBV9	16	TRBJ1-4	TGTGCCAGCAGCGCCAGCGGACAGGGGACTTATGAAAAACTGTTTTTT	CASSASGQGTYEKLFF
.	many	TRBV2	14	TRBJ1-2	TGTGCCAGCAGTGGAGAGATCCCTAACTATGGCTACACCTTC	CASSGEIPNYGYTF
TRBD1	many	TRBV19	12	TRBJ1-5	TGTGCCAGTAGTATAGTACCGGGACAGCAGCATTTT	CASSIVPGQQHF
TRBD1	many	TRBV24-1	16	TRBJ1-2	TGTGCCACCAGTGATAACAACAGGGGGCCAAGTGGTGGCTACACCTTC	CATSDNNRGPSGGYTF
TRBD1	many	TRBV5-1	14	TRBJ1-2	TGCGCCAGCAGACCCGGGACAGGGAAGGATGGCTACACCTTC	CASRPGTGKDGYTF
.	.	TRBV19	16	TRBJ1-5	TGTGCCAGTAGTATAGGGGGCTCCGATTTAGGACAGCCCCAGCATTTT	CASSIGGSDLGQPQHF
TRBD2	.	TRBV20-1	14	TRBJ2-7	TGCAGTGCTACCCGACTAGCGGGGGTCTACGAGCAGTACTTC	CSATRLAGVYEQYF
.	many	TRBV7-8	16	TRBJ1-5	TGTGCCAGCACCATGAGTCCAGGAGGTAGCAATCAGCCCCAGCATTTT	CASTMSPGGSNQPQHF
TRBD2	many	TRBV6-1	17	TRBJ2-5	TGTGCCAGCAGTAAAGGACTAGCGGGAGGAGGGTGGGAGACCCAGTACTTC	CASSKGLAGGGWETQYF